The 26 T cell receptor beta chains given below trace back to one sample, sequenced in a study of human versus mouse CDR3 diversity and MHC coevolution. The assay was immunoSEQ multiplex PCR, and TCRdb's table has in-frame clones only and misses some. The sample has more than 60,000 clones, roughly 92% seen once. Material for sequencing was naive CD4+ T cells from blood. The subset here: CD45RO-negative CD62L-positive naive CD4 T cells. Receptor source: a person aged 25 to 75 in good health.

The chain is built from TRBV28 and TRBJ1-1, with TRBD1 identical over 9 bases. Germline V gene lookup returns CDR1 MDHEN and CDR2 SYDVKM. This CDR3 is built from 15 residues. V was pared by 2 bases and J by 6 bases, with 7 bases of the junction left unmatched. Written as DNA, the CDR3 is TGTGCCAGCAGTTTAAACCCAAGACAGGGGGCTGAAGCTTTCTTT. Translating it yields CASSLNPRQGAEAFF.

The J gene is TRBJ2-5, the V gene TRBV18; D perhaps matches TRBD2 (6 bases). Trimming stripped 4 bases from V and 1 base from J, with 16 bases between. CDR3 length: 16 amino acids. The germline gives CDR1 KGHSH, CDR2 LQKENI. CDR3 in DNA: TGTGCCAGCTCACGAACCGGGACGGGAGTCCAAGAGACCCAGTACTTC. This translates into CASSRTGTGVQETQYF.

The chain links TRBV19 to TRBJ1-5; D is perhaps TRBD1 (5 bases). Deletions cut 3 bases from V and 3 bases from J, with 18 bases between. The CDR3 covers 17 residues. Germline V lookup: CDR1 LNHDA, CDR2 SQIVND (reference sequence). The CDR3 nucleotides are TGTGCCAGTAGTATTAGTCCCCCCACAGGATACAATCAGCCCCAGCATTTT. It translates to CASSISPPTGYNQPQHF. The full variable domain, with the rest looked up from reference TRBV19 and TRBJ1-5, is DGGITQSPKYLFRKEGQNVTLSCEQNLNHDAMYWYRQDPGQGLRLIYYSQIVNDFQKGDIAEGYSVSREKKESFPLTVTSAQKNPTAFYLCASSISPPTGYNQPQHFGDGTRLSIL.

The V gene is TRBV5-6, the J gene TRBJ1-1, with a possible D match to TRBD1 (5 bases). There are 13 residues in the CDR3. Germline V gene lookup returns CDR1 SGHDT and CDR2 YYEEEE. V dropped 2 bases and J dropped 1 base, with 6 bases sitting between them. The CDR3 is CASSFQGNTEAFF. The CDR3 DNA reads TGTGCCAGCAGCTTTCAGGGGAACACTGAAGCTTTCTTT.

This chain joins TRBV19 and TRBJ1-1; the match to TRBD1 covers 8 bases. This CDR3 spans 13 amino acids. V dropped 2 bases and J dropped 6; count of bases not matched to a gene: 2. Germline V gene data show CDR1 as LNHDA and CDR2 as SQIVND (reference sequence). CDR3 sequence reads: CASSISGGPEAFF. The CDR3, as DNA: TGTGCCAGTAGTATATCAGGGGGCCCTGAAGCTTTCTTT.

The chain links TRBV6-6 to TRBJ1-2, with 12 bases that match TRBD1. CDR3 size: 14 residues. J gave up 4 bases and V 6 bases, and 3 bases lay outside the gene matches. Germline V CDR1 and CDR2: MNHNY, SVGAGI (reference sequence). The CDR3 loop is CASRTGQGAYGYTF. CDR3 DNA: TGTGCCAGCAGGACGGGACAGGGGGCCTATGGCTACACCTTC.

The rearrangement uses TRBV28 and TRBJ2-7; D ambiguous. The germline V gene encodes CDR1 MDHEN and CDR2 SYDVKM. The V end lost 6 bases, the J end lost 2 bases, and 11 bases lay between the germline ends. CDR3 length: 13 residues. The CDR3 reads CASSSSLAYEQYF. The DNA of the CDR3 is TGTGCCAGCAGCTCATCACTTGCCTACGAGCAGTACTTC.

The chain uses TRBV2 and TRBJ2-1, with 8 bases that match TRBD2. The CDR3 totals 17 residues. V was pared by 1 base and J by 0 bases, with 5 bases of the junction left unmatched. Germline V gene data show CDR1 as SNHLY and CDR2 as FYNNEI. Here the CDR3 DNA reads TGTGCCAGCAGTGAAGATGCGGGGGGCCGCTCCTACAATGAGCAGTTCTTC. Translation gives CASSEDAGGRSYNEQFF. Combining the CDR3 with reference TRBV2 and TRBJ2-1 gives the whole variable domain EPEVTQTPSHQVTQMGQEVILRCVPISNHLYFYWYRQILGQKVEFLVSFYNNEISEKSEIFDDQFSVERPDGSNFTLKIRSTKLEDSAMYFCASSEDAGGRSYNEQFFGPGTRLTVL.

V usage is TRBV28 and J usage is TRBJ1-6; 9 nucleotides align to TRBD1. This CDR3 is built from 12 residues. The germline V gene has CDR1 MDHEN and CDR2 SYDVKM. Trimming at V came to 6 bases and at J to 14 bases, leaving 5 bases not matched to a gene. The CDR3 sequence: CASRGQGWALHF. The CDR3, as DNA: TGTGCCAGCAGGGGACAGGGTTGGGCCCTCCACTTT.

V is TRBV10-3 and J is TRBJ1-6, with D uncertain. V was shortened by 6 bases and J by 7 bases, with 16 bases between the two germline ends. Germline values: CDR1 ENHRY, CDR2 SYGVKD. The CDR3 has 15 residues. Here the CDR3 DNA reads TGTGCCATCAGAACCCGGGAAGGAGGCAATTCACCCCTCCACTTT. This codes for CAIRTREGGNSPLHF.

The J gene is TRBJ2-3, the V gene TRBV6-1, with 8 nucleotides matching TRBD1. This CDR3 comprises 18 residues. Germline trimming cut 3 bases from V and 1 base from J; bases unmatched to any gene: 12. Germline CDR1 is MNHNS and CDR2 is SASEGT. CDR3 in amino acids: CASSEMTGDPWGTDTQYF. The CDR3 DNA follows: TGTGCCAGCAGTGAGATGACAGGGGATCCTTGGGGCACAGATACGCAGTATTTT.

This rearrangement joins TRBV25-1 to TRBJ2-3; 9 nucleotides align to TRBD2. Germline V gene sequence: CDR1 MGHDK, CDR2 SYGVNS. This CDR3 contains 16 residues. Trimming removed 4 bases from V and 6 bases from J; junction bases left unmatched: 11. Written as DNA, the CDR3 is TGTGCCAGCAGTGGGGGGGGGCTAGCGGGGCTCGATACGCAGTATTTT. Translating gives CASSGGGLAGLDTQYF.

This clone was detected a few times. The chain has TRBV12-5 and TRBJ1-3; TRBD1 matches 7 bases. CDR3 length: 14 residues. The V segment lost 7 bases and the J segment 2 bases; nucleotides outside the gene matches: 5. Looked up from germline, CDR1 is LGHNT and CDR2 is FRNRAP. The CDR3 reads CASALQGAGNTIYF. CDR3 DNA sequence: TGTGCTAGTGCATTGCAGGGGGCTGGAAACACCATATATTTT.

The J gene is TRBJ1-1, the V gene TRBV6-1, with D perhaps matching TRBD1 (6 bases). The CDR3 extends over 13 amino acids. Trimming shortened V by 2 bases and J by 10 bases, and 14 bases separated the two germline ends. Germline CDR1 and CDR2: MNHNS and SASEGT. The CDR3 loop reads CASSESGTSLAFF. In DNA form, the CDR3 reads TGTGCCAGCAGTGAATCTGGGACAAGTTTAGCTTTCTTT.

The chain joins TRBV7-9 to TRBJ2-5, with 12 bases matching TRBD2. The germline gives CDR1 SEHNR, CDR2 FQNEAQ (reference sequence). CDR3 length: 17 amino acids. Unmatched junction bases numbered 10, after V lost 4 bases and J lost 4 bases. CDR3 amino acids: CASSSILAGGPGETQYF. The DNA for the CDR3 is TGTGCCAGCAGCTCCATTCTAGCGGGAGGGCCCGGAGAGACCCAGTACTTC.

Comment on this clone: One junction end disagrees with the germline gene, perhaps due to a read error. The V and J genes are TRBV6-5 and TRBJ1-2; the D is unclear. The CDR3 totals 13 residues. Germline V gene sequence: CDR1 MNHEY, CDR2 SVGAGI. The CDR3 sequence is CASSYSGPYGYAF. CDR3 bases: TGTGCCAGCAGTTACTCGGGCCCCTATGGCTACGCCTTC.

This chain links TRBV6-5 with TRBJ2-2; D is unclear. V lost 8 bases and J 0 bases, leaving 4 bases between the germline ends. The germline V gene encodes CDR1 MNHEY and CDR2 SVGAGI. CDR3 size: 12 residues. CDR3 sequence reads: CASWPNTGELFF. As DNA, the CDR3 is TGTGCCAGCTGGCCGAACACCGGGGAGCTGTTTTTT.

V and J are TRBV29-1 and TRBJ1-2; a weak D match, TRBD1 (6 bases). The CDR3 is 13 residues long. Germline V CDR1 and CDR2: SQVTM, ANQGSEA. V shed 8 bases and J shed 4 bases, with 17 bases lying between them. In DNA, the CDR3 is TGCAGCTACGGTGAGGACAGTAGCTATGGCTACACCTTC. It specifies CSYGEDSSYGYTF. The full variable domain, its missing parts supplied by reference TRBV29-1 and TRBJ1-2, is SAVISQKPSRDICQRGTSLTIQCQVDSQVTMMFWYRQQPGQSLTLIATANQGSEATYESGFVIDKFPISRPNLTFSTLTVSNMSPEDSSIYLCSYGEDSSYGYTFGSGTRLTVV.

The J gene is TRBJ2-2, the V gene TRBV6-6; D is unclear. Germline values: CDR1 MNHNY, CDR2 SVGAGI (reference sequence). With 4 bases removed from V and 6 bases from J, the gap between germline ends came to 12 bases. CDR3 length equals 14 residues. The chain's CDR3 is CASSSYQEPGELFF. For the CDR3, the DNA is TGTGCCAGCAGTTCCTACCAAGAGCCCGGGGAGCTGTTTTTT.

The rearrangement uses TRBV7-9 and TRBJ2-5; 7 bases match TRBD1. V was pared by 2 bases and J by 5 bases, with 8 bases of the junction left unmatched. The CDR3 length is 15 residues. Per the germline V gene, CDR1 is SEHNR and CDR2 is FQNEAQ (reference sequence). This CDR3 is CASSLFAGGEETQYF. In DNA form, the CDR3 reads TGTGCCAGCAGCTTATTCGCAGGGGGAGAGGAGACCCAGTACTTC.

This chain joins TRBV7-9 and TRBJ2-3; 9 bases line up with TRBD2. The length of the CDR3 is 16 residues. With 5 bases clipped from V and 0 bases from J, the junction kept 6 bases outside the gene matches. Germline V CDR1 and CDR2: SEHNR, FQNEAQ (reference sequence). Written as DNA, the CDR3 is TGTGCCAGCAGCCCCCGACTAGCGGACAGCACAGATACGCAGTATTTT. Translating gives CASSPRLADSTDTQYF.

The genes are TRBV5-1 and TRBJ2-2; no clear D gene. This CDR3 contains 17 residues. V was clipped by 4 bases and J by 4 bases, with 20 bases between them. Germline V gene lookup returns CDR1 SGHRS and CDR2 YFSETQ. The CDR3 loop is CASSDSTIQISTGELFF. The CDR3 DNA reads TGCGCCAGCAGCGACTCTACAATTCAGATTAGCACCGGGGAGCTGTTTTTT.

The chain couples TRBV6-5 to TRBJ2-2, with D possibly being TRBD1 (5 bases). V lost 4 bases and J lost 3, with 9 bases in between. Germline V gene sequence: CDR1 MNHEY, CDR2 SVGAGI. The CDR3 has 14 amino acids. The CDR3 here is CASSLHRYTGELFF. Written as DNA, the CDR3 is TGTGCCAGCAGTTTACACAGGTACACCGGGGAGCTGTTTTTT.

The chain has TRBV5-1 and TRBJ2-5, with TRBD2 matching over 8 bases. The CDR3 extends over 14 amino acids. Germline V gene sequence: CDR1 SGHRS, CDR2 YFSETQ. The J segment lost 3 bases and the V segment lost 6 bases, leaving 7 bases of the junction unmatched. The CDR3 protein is CASTQLAGKETQYF. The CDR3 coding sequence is TGCGCCAGCACCCAATTAGCGGGAAAAGAGACCCAGTACTTC.

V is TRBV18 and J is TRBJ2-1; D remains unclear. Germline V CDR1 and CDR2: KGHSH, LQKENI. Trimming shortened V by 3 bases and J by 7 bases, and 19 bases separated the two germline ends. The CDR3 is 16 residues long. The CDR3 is CASSPPQVTRGNEQFF. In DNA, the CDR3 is TGTGCCAGCTCACCCCCACAAGTGACGCGCGGAAATGAGCAGTTCTTC.

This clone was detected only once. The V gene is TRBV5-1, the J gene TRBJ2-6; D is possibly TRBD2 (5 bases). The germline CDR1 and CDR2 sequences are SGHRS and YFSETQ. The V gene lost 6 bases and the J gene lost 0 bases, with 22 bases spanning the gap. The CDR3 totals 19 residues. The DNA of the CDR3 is TGCGCCAGCAATCGGGGTTTCCAGCAATCGAACTCTGGGGCCAACGTCCTGACTTTC. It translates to CASNRGFQQSNSGANVLTF.